This T cell receptor beta chain is from a study of CD8+ T cells in alopecia areata. Study in general: A regimen of oral tofacitinib, 5 to 10 mg twice daily, was given to treated patients. Study-level results: Normal scalp showed lower clonality than lesional scalp, especially alopecia totalis/universalis. Among the top 100, expanded CD8+ clones, as well as scalp clonality, were significantly decreased by tofacitinib.

Treatment described: oral pan-JAK inhibitor, 5-10 mg twice daily. Once RNA had been extracted, it was reverse transcribed into cDNA to act as the sequencing template. Produced via immunoSEQ multiplex PCR; TCRdb's table is partial and in-frame only. Here the sample spans 100,000 to 120,000 clones, roughly three fifths being singletons. Note on this clone: Its antigen is not identified.

Sequences were derived from CD4+ T cells sorted from blood, sampled at week 24, from a patient treated with tofacitinib. The receptor was isolated from a human donor with alopecia areata.

Written as DNA, the CDR3 is TGTGCCAGCAGTGCACTGCAGGGGCGCAACGAGCAGTACTTC. Protein sequence: CASSALQGRNEQYF. The V call is TRBV25-1, the J call TRBJ2-7; maybe TRBD1 (6 bases). The length of the CDR3 is 14 residues. The V and J ends lost 4 bases and 5 bases respectively, with 15 bases between them. Germline assignment: CDR1 MGHDK and CDR2 SYGVNS.